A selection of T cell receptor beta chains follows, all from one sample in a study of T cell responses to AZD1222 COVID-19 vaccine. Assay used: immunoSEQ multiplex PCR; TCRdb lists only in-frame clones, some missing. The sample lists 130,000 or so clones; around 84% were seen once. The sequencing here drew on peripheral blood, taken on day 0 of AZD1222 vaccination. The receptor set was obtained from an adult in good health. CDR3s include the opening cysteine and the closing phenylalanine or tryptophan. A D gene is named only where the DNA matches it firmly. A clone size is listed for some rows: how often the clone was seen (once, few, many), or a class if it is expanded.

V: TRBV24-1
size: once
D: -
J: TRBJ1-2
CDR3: CATSDSTRGFNYGYTF
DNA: TGTGCCACCAGTGATTCAACCAGGGGTTTTAACTATGGCTACACCTTC

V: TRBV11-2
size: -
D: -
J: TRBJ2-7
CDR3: CASSLFYEQYF
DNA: TGTGCCAGCAGCCTATTCTACGAGCAGTACTTC

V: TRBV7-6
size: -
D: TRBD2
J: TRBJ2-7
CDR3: CASSPTSGRSSYEQYF
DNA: TGTGCCAGCAGCCCGACTAGCGGGAGGAGCTCCTACGAGCAGTACTTC

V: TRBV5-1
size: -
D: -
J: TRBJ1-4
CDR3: CASSLQGGSTNEKLFF
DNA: TGCGCCAGCAGCTTGCAGGGCGGCTCAACTAATGAAAAACTGTTTTTT

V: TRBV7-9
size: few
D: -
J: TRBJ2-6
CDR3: CASSWTLLSGANVLTF
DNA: TGTGCCAGCAGCTGGACACTCCTCTCTGGGGCCAACGTCCTGACTTTC

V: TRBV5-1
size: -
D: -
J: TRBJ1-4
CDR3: CASSLGRGNEKLFF
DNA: TGCGCCAGCAGCTTGGGACGGGGAAATGAAAAACTGTTTTTT

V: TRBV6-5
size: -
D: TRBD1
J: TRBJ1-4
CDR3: CASSYSQGALKEKLFF
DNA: TGTGCCAGCAGTTACTCGCAGGGGGCGTTAAAGGAAAAACTGTTTTTT

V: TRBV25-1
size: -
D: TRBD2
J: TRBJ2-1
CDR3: CASSEWELAETAYNEQFF
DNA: TGTGCCAGCAGTGAATGGGAACTAGCGGAAACAGCCTACAATGAGCAGTTCTTC

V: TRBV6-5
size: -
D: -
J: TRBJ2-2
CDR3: CASSYSWTGELFF
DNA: TGTGCCAGCAGTTACTCGTGGACCGGGGAGCTGTTTTTT

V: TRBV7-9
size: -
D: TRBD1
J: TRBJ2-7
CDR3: CASSLARTGLNEQYF
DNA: TGTGCCAGCAGCTTAGCTAGGACAGGGCTGAACGAGCAGTACTTC

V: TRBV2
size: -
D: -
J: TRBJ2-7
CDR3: CASSEKGYEQYF
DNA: TGTGCCAGCAGTGAAAAGGGCTACGAGCAGTACTTC

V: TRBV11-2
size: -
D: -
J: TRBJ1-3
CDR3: CASSRRDTSGNTIYF
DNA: TGTGCCAGCAGCCGGCGGGACACCTCTGGAAACACCATATATTTT

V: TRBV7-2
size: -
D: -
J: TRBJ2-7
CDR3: CASSLISRVGEQYF
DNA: TGTGCCAGCAGCTTAATTAGCAGGGTGGGTGAGCAGTACTTC

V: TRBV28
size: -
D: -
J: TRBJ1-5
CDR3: CASSLGTLPHQPQHF
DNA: TGTGCCAGCAGTTTAGGGACTCTACCCCATCAGCCCCAGCATTTT

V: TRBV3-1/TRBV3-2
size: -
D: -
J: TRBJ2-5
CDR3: CASSQDLGETQYF
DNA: TGTGCCAGCAGCCAAGATCTTGGAGAGACCCAGTACTTC

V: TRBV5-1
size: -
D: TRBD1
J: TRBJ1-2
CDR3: CASSPTGDRGYTF
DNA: TGCGCCAGCAGCCCGACAGGGGATCGTGGCTACACCTTC

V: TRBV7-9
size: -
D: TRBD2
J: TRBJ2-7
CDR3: CASSGTTSEQYF
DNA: TGTGCCAGCAGCGGGACTACCAGCGAGCAGTACTTC

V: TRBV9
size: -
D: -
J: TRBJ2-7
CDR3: CASSVEGGAFYYEQYF
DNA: TGTGCCAGCAGCGTAGAGGGGGGCGCTTTCTACTACGAGCAGTACTTC

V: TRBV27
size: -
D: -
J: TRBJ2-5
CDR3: CASGHPYQETQYF
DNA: TGTGCCAGCGGCCACCCGTACCAAGAGACCCAGTACTTC

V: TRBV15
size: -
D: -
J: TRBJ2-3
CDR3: CATSRDGRAGVYF
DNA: TGTGCCACCAGCAGAGATGGGCGGGCAGGGGTGTATTTT

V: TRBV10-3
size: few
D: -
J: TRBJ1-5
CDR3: CAISAGAGNQPQHF
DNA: TGTGCCATCAGTGCGGGGGCAGGCAATCAGCCCCAGCATTTT

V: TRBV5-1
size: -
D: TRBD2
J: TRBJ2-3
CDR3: CASSLRGLAGPGTDTQYF
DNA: TGCGCCAGCAGCCTGCGAGGACTAGCGGGACCAGGCACAGATACGCAGTATTTT

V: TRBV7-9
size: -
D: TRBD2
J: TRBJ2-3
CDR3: CASSRLFTGGSTDTQYF
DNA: TGTGCCAGCAGTCGGCTATTTACGGGGGGAAGCACAGATACGCAGTATTTT

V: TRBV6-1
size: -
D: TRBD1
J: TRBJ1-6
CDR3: CASSEYPGQGNAPLHF
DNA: TGTGCCAGCAGTGAATACCCGGGACAGGGGAACGCACCCCTCCACTTT

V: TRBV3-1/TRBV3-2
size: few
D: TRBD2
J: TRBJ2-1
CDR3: CASSPSGSYNEQFF
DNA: TGTGCCAGCAGCCCTAGCGGGTCCTACAATGAGCAGTTCTTC

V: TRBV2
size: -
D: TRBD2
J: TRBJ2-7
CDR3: CASSEGASGSSYEQYF
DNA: TGTGCCAGCAGTGAAGGTGCTAGCGGAAGCTCCTACGAGCAGTACTTC

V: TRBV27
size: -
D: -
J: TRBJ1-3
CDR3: CASSFTAPTAYSGNTIYF
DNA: TGTGCCAGCAGTTTTACGGCTCCGACAGCCTACTCTGGAAACACCATATATTTT

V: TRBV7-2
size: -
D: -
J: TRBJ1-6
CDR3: CASSRMWGVGTADF
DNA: -

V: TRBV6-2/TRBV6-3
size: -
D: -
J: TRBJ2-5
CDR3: CASSYPRVGEETQYF
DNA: TGTGCCAGCAGTTACCCGAGGGTTGGGGAAGAGACCCAGTACTTC

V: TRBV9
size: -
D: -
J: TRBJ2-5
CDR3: CASSVGGSYNQETQYF
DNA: TGTGCCAGCAGCGTAGGGGGGAGCTATAACCAAGAGACCCAGTACTTC

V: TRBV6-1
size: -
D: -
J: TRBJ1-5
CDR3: CASSEPGGVAQPQHF
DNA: TGTGCCAGCAGTGAACCCGGGGGGGTGGCACAGCCCCAGCATTTT

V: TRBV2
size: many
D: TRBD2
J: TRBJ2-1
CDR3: CASRAKLAGAFYNEQFF
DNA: TGTGCCAGCAGGGCTAAACTAGCGGGAGCTTTCTACAATGAGCAGTTCTTC

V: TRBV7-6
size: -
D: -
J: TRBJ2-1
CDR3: CASSLAFAEGNEQFF
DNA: TGTGCCAGCAGCTTAGCGTTTGCCGAGGGCAATGAGCAGTTCTTC

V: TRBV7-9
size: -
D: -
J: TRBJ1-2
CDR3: CASSLGGLASYGYTF
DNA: TGTGCCAGCAGCTTAGGAGGACTGGCTTCATATGGCTACACCTTC

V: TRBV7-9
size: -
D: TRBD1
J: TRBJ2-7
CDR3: CASSLYRGREYF
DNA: TGTGCCAGCAGCCTTTACAGGGGGCGTGAGTACTTC

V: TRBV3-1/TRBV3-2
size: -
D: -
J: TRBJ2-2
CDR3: CASTGRTGELFF
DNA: TGTGCCAGCACCGGACGCACCGGGGAGCTGTTTTTT

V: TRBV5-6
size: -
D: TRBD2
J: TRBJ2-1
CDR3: CASSLLSAGGQNEQFF
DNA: TGTGCCAGCAGCTTGTTATCAGCGGGGGGGCAGAATGAGCAGTTCTTC

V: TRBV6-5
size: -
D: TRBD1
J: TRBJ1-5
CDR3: CASSPDRYNQPQHF
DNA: TGTGCCAGCAGTCCGGACAGGTACAATCAGCCCCAGCATTTT

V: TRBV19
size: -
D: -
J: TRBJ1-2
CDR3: CASNNRGEGYGYTF
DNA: TGTGCCAGTAATAATCGTGGTGAGGGCTATGGCTACACCTTC

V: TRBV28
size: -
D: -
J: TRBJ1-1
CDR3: CASSSVGRTEAFF
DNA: TGTGCCAGCAGTTCCGTTGGGAGAACTGAAGCTTTCTTT

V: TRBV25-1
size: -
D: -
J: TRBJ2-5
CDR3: CASSETPPRASQETQYF
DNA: TGTGCCAGCAGTGAGACCCCCCCCAGGGCCAGCCAAGAGACCCAGTACTTC

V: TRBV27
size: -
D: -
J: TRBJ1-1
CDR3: CASSAYRGNTEAFF
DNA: TGTGCCAGCAGTGCCTATAGGGGGAACACTGAAGCTTTCTTT

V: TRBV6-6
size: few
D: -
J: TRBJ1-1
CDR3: CASKVETEAFF
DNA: TGTGCCAGCAAAGTGGAGACTGAAGCTTTCTTT

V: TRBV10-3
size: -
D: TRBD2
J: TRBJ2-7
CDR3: CAISETTGLAVPYEQYF
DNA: TGTGCCATCAGTGAGACCACGGGACTAGCGGTACCCTACGAGCAGTACTTC

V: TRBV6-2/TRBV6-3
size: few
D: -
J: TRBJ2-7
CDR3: CASSTGTTYEQYF
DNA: TGTGCCAGCAGCACCGGGACAACCTACGAGCAGTACTTC

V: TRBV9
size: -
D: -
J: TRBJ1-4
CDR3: CASSVGFGEKLFF
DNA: TGTGCCAGCAGCGTAGGTTTCGGGGAAAAACTGTTTTTT

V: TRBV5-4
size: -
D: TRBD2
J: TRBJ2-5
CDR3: CASSLGVAGAVIQETQYF
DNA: TGTGCCAGCAGCTTGGGGGTAGCGGGGGCGGTGATCCAAGAGACCCAGTACTTC

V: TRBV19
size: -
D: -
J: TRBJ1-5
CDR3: CASGALFAGARRHF
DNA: TGTGCCAGTGGTGCACTATTCGCAGGGGCTAGAAGGCATTTT